The rows below give T cell receptor beta chains drawn from one sample of a study of molecular identifiers for immune sequencing clone quantification. TCRdb passed the PCR reads through MiXCR, listing each CDR3 protein once. The sample has roughly 100,000 distinct CDR3 sequences, about 35% seen once. Material for sequencing was naive CD8+ T cells from blood, with Jurkat cell RNA spiked in. The receptors stem from a human donor in good health. Some libraries in this study had Jurkat cell RNA spiked in. Each CDR3 is given with its conserved first and last residue. Each record gives: J gene, clone size, V gene, D gene, CDR3 DNA, CDR3 protein. The D gene is left open where the match is weak. Clone size is stated in some rows and not others, as once, few, many or a class when expanded.

j_gene: TRBJ2-7; abundance: NA; v_gene: TRBV25-1; d_gene: NA; CDR3nt: TGTGCCCGAGGGAGATTGGGGGATCTAATCTCCTACGAGCAGTACTTC; CDR3aa: CARGRLGDLISYEQYF
j_gene: TRBJ1-1; abundance: few; v_gene: TRBV4-2; d_gene: NA; CDR3nt: TGTGCCAGCAGCCAAGAGAGTACAGAGAACACTGAAGCTTTCTTT; CDR3aa: CASSQESTENTEAFF
j_gene: TRBJ2-7; abundance: NA; v_gene: TRBV19; d_gene: TRBD2; CDR3nt: TGTGCCACCTCCCCCAGCAGGAGGACTAGCGGAACCTACGAGCAGTACTTC; CDR3aa: CATSPSRRTSGTYEQYF
j_gene: TRBJ2-3; abundance: few; v_gene: TRBV6-2/TRBV6-3; d_gene: NA; CDR3nt: TGTGCCAGCAGTTATGGAGCGCTTAGCACAGATACGCAGTATTTT; CDR3aa: CASSYGALSTDTQYF
j_gene: TRBJ2-2; abundance: few; v_gene: TRBV7-9; d_gene: TRBD1; CDR3nt: TGTGCCAGCAGCAATCCGGGACAGCCTCTGTTCGGTTTCTCCGGGGAGCTGTTTTTT; CDR3aa: CASSNPGQPLFGFSGELFF
j_gene: TRBJ2-4; abundance: many; v_gene: TRBV28; d_gene: NA; CDR3nt: TGTGCCAGCAGTTTCCGGTCCAACATTCAGTACTTC; CDR3aa: CASSFRSNIQYF
j_gene: TRBJ1-1; abundance: NA; v_gene: TRBV11-2; d_gene: TRBD1; CDR3nt: TGTGCCAGCAGCACGTTACAGGGGCCCGCCACTGAAGCTTTCTTT; CDR3aa: CASSTLQGPATEAFF
j_gene: TRBJ2-3; abundance: NA; v_gene: TRBV7-9; d_gene: NA; CDR3nt: TGTGCCAGCAGCGTTCGGAAGGTAGTGGACTTACGCACAGATACGCGGTATTTT; CDR3aa: CASSVRKVVDLRTDTRYF
j_gene: TRBJ2-5; abundance: many; v_gene: TRBV28; d_gene: TRBD2; CDR3nt: TGTGCCAGCAGACAATTAACTCTAGCGGTTTTACAAGAGACCCAGTACTTC; CDR3aa: CASRQLTLAVLQETQYF
j_gene: TRBJ2-3; abundance: few; v_gene: TRBV4-3; d_gene: TRBD2; CDR3nt: TGCGCCAGCAGCGTTCGGGGAGGGAGCACAGATACGCAGTATTTT; CDR3aa: CASSVRGGSTDTQYF
j_gene: TRBJ1-4; abundance: few; v_gene: TRBV7-9; d_gene: NA; CDR3nt: TGTGCCAGCAGCGTACAGCGCGGGGGCGATGAAAAACTGTTTTTT; CDR3aa: CASSVQRGGDEKLFF
j_gene: TRBJ2-3; abundance: many; v_gene: TRBV5-5; d_gene: NA; CDR3nt: TGTGCCAGCAGCTTCGCCGACAGAGGAGATACGCAGTATTTT; CDR3aa: CASSFADRGDTQYF
j_gene: TRBJ2-3; abundance: NA; v_gene: TRBV9; d_gene: TRBD2; CDR3nt: TGTGCCAGCAGCGTGAGTCTAGCGGGTACAGATACGCAGTATTTT; CDR3aa: CASSVSLAGTDTQYF
j_gene: TRBJ2-7; abundance: NA; v_gene: TRBV19; d_gene: NA; CDR3nt: TGTGCCAGTAGTATTTCAGGGGCCCCCACCAGATTCGAGCAGTACTTC; CDR3aa: CASSISGAPTRFEQYF
j_gene: TRBJ2-6; abundance: NA; v_gene: TRBV19; d_gene: NA; CDR3nt: TGTGCCAGTGAACGGTGGGAGTCTGGGGCCAACGTCCTGACTTTC; CDR3aa: CASERWESGANVLTF
j_gene: TRBJ2-3; abundance: NA; v_gene: TRBV7-2; d_gene: TRBD2; CDR3nt: TGTGCCAGCAGCCTCCGGGACTACACAGATACGCAGTATTTT; CDR3aa: CASSLRDYTDTQYF
j_gene: TRBJ2-5; abundance: NA; v_gene: TRBV10-2; d_gene: NA; CDR3nt: TGCGCCAGCGGTGATAGACCAGCTGGAGGAGAGACCCAGTACTTC; CDR3aa: CASGDRPAGGETQYF
j_gene: TRBJ2-2; abundance: few; v_gene: TRBV7-3; d_gene: NA; CDR3nt: TGTGCCAGCAGCCCACAGGGAGGAAACACCGGGGAGCTGTTTTTT; CDR3aa: CASSPQGGNTGELFF
j_gene: TRBJ2-7; abundance: NA; v_gene: TRBV29-1; d_gene: NA; CDR3nt: TGCAGCGTTGAGACTAAGAGCAGGCCGGACGAGCAGTACTTC; CDR3aa: CSVETKSRPDEQYF
j_gene: TRBJ2-7; abundance: many; v_gene: TRBV2; d_gene: NA; CDR3nt: TGTGCCAGCAGTGAAGTGGCAGGGGTCGAGCAGTACTTC; CDR3aa: CASSEVAGVEQYF
j_gene: TRBJ1-5; abundance: few; v_gene: TRBV15; d_gene: NA; CDR3nt: TGTGCCACCAGCAGAGCAAACAGGGTGAATCAGCCCCAGCATTTT; CDR3aa: CATSRANRVNQPQHF
j_gene: TRBJ2-2; abundance: NA; v_gene: TRBV11-2; d_gene: TRBD2; CDR3nt: TGTGCCAGCAGCCCCCGATCGGGAGGTTATACCGGGGAGCTGTTTTTT; CDR3aa: CASSPRSGGYTGELFF
j_gene: TRBJ1-1; abundance: few; v_gene: TRBV5-1; d_gene: TRBD1; CDR3nt: TGCGCCAGCAGCTTGGTCGACAGGGGGGGAGTGAACACTGAAGCTTTCTTT; CDR3aa: CASSLVDRGGVNTEAFF
j_gene: TRBJ2-3; abundance: many; v_gene: TRBV29-1; d_gene: NA; CDR3nt: TGCAGCGTTGAATGGTGGGAGGTTGCAGATACGCAGTATTTT; CDR3aa: CSVEWWEVADTQYF